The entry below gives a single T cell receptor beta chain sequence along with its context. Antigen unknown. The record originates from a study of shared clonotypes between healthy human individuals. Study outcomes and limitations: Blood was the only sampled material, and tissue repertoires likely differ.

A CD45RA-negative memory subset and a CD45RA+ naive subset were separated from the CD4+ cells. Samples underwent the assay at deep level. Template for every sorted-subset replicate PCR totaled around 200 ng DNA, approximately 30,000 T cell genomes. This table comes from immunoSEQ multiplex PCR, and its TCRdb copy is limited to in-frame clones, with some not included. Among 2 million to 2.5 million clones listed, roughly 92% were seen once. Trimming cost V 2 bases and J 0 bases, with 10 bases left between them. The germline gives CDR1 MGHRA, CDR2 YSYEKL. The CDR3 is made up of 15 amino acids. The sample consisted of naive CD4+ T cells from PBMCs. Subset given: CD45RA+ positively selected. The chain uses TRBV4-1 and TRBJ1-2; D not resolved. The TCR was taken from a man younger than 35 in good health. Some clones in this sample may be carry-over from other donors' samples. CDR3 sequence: CASSQSGVSNYGYTF. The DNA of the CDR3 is TGCGCCAGCAGCCAATCGGGCGTTTCTAACTATGGCTACACCTTC.